These 9 T cell receptor beta chains came from one sample sequenced in a study of tumor-infiltrating lymphocytes in primary liver carcinoma. The template, roughly 510 ng total RNA, yielded TCR beta cDNA made with a constant-region primer. What produced the TCR beta libraries was three nested multiplex PCR rounds using slightly modified ARM-PCR. The first two PCR rounds used TRBV1-TRBV30 primers with a Cbeta primer, 9 to 10 cycles each. MiXCR was run by TCRdb on the multiplex PCR reads, yielding one entry per CDR3 protein. The sample lists 25,000 to 35,000 distinct CDR3 sequences, approximately 80% occurring once. Total RNA and DNA came together from approximately 20-30 mg of bulk tissue without cell sorting. The source material was liver tumor tissue from sampling region 5. As for subset: tumor region T5, tumor centre. Receptors originate from a man aged 35 to 55 with primary liver carcinoma and hepatitis B virus infection.

Many counts were recorded for this clonotype. The rearrangement joins TRBV5-4 to TRBJ1-2, with D possibly TRBD1 on 5 matching bases. The CDR3 covers 13 residues. From germline, CDR1 is SGHNT and CDR2 YYREEE (reference sequence). V shed 2 bases and J shed 2 bases, with 7 bases lying between them. CDR3: CASSFRGNYGYTF. The DNA of the CDR3 is TGTGCCAGCAGCTTTCGGGGGAACTATGGCTACACCTTC.

Only a few counts were recorded for this clonotype. V usage is TRBV6-6 and J usage is TRBJ2-7; D gene unclear. V lost 6 bases and J lost 7, with 10 bases in between. Per germline, CDR1 MNHNY and CDR2 SVGAGI (reference sequence). The length of the CDR3 is 11 residues. The CDR3 region is CASSQHREQYF. In DNA form, the CDR3 reads TGTGCCAGCAGCCAACACCGAGAGCAGTACTTC.

Comments on this clonotype: One junction end disagrees with the germline gene, perhaps due to a read error. The chain couples TRBV11-2 to TRBJ2-3; 7 nucleotides agree with TRBD1. Germline V gene lookup returns CDR1 SGHAT and CDR2 FQNNGV. This CDR3 has 15 residues. The CDR3 region has the DNA TGTGCTAGCAGGGTATTACAGGGGAGCGCAGATACGCAGTATTTT. Protein: CASRVLQGSADTQYF. The full variable domain, rest sourced from reference TRBV11-2 and TRBJ2-3, is EAGVAQSPRYKIIEKRQSVAFWCNPISGHATLYWYQQILGQGPKLLIQFQNNGVVDDSQLPKDRFSAERLKGVDSTLKIQPAKLEDSAVYLCASRVLQGSADTQYFGPGTRLTVL.

A note on this clonotype: Being one base from a much bigger clone, this may be a read error. This CDR3 is missing its conserved last phenylalanine or tryptophan, likely due to a read error. This chain joins TRBV25-1 and TRBJ2-5, with D possibly TRBD2 on 7 matching bases. This CDR3 has 12 amino acids. Germline values: CDR1 MGHDK, CDR2 SYGVNS. The ends were cut back, 8 bases at V and 7 bases at J, with 14 bases in the middle. For the CDR3, the DNA is TGTGCCAGCGAGGGGGGGAGAGGGACCCAGTACTTA. Protein sequence: CASEGGRGTQYL.

Sample share makes this clonotype large (0.1 to 1%). The J gene is TRBJ2-7, the V gene TRBV11-2, with D unclear. The germline gives CDR1 SGHAT, CDR2 FQNNGV. The CDR3 loop spans 14 amino acids. V was shortened by 5 bases and J by 2 bases, with 13 bases between the two germline ends. The CDR3 coding sequence is TGTGCCAGCAGCCCCCGCCGCCTGACCTACGAGCAGTACTTC. Translated: CASSPRRLTYEQYF.

On this clonotype itself: This CDR3 fails to terminate in the conserved phenylalanine or tryptophan, so it likely reflects a read error. The chain couples TRBV12-3 or TRBV12-4 to TRBJ2-1, with unresolved D. The CDR3 runs 16 residues. V gave up 6 bases and J gave up 6 bases, with 21 bases separating them. The CDR3 bases are TGTGCCAGCAGCCGCTCCGCTGGAAACCTTTGCAATGAGCAGTTCTTA. Its protein is CASSRSAGNLCNEQFL.

This clonotype was recorded many times. The chain couples TRBV14 to TRBJ2-1; 10 bases map to TRBD2. J was trimmed by 7 bases and V by 3 bases; bases with no gene match: 3. The CDR3 length is 14 residues. Per the germline V gene, CDR1 is SGHDN and CDR2 is FVKESK. The chain's CDR3 is CASSQGLARNEQFF. CDR3 DNA: TGTGCCAGCAGCCAGGGACTAGCGCGAAATGAGCAGTTCTTC. Using reference TRBV14 and TRBJ2-1 for the parts outside the CDR3, the full variable domain is EAGVTQFPSHSVIEKGQTVTLRCDPISGHDNLYWYRRVMGKEIKFLLHFVKESKQDESGMPNNRFLAERTGGTYSTLKVQPAELEDSGVYFCASSQGLARNEQFFGPGTRLTVL.

By sample share, this clonotype is medium-sized. Here the CDR3 DNA reads TGTGCCAGCAGCACGGGACAAAGAACGTCAGATACGCAGTATTTT. Translated: CASSTGQRTSDTQYF. The gene calls are TRBV5-6 and TRBJ2-3, with D maybe TRBD1 (6 bases). Germline V gene lookup returns CDR1 SGHDT and CDR2 YYEEEE. The CDR3 length is 15 residues. V shed 4 bases and J shed 4 bases, with 16 bases lying between them.

Comments on this clonotype: The junction differs from germline at one of its ends, possibly a read error. V usage is TRBV5-5 and J usage is TRBJ2-7; tentatively, D is TRBD2 (6 bases). CDR3 length: 16 amino acids. The V gene's germline CDR1 is SGHKS and CDR2 YYEKEE (reference sequence). The chain's CDR3 is CASSGGGTGDPYEQYF. The CDR3 nucleotides are TGTGCCAGCAGCGGGGGAGGTACCGGGGATCCCTACGAACAGTACTTC.